This TCR beta chain derives from a study of PD-1 blockade in classical Hodgkin lymphoma. General observations from the study: Newly diagnosed patients had baseline TCR diversity that was reportedly lower than that of healthy donors. Whatever underlies the repertoire differences (possibly disease activity or prior therapy) remains undefined.

Time point of the sample: newly diagnosed, previously untreated cHL patient sample. Purification of CD4+ T cells from thawed PBMCs was performed via magnetic negative selection. Libraries were prepared by immunoSEQ multiplex PCR; TCRdb keeps only in-frame clonotypes and omits some of them. The data contain under 40,000 clones, around 89% of them singletons. Germline V lookup: CDR1 LGHNA, CDR2 YNFKEQ. Trimming took off 2 bases at V and 0 bases at J, with 19 bases between the two ends. The CDR3 runs to 19 residues. To note about this clone: Antigen unknown.

This clonotype was sampled from a human donor with classical Hodgkin lymphoma. The rearrangement uses TRBV4-2 and TRBJ1-4; D is unresolved. Sequences were obtained from CD4+ T cells from blood. CDR3 residues: CASSQIMVSKTTTNEKLFF. The CDR3 coding sequence is TGTGCCAGCAGCCAAATAATGGTCAGTAAGACAACAACTAATGAAAAACTGTTTTTT.